This T cell receptor beta chain came from a study of CD8+CD57+ T cells in acquired aplastic anemia. CD8+CD57+ cell expansion, shown by flow cytometry, had occurred in the patients selected for sequencing. No patient had been given any therapy when blood was sampled. The template for TCR beta VDJ and CDR3 sequence profiling was genomic DNA. TCRdb processed the reads anew with MiXCR; each CDR3 protein has one entry. The sample carries about 270,000 distinct CDR3 sequences, less than 85% recorded once. V lost 6 bases to trimming and J lost 9 bases, with 12 bases between them. The CDR3 is 11 amino acids. Germline loops: CDR1 SNHLY, CDR2 FYNNEI. This clonotype was recorded a few times.

This clonotype was sampled from a human donor with aplastic anemia. Sequencing was performed on sorted CD4+, CD8+, or CD8+CD57+ T cells (not recorded which) from PBMCs. The rearrangement links TRBV2 to TRBJ2-7; the D gene is possibly TRBD2 (6 bases). This chain's CDR3 is CASRWGEVQYF. CDR3 in DNA: TGTGCCAGCAGGTGGGGGGAGGTGCAGTACTTC.